One and the same sample provided the 13 T cell receptor beta chains below, sequenced in a study of T-cell reconstitution after alpha-beta-depleted transplantation in children. The TCRbeta library incorporated unique molecular identifiers. TCRdb called the PCR reads again in MiXCR, with one record for every CDR3 protein. The top ten clones hold about 2.2% of a sample with about 590,000 distinct CDR3 sequences, around 13% of them seen once. This material consisted of PBMCs, mostly from graft donor cells, taken 360 days after TCRalphabeta/CD19-depleted stem cell transplant. The source of these receptors is a male patient younger than 18 who had a stem cell transplant for acute myeloid leukemia, so the T cells may come from the graft donor.

V and J are TRBV10-3 and TRBJ2-5; 11 bases agree with TRBD1. The CDR3 is 15 amino acids. V dropped 3 bases and J dropped 4; count of bases not matched to a gene: 4. CDR1 is ENHRY, CDR2 SYGVKD, per germline. The DNA of the CDR3 is TGTGCCATCAGTGAAGGGGACAGGGGGGGAGAGACCCAGTACTTC. Translating gives CAISEGDRGGETQYF.

The table lists this clonotype with many counts. The rearrangement joins TRBV15 to TRBJ2-1, with D perhaps matching TRBD2 (7 bases). CDR1 is LNHNV and CDR2 is YYDKDF in the germline V gene (reference sequence). The CDR3 has 15 residues. Trimming took 1 base from V and 8 from J, leaving 15 bases between them. CDR3 in DNA: TGTGCCACCAGCAGAGGATGGGAGGGGGGTTATGAGCAGTTCTTC. Its translation: CATSRGWEGGYEQFF.

This clonotype was recorded at least ten times. V usage is TRBV29-1 and J usage is TRBJ2-1; no clear D gene. V dropped 4 bases and J dropped 3 bases, with 13 bases sitting between them. The germline CDR1 and CDR2 sequences are SQVTM and ANQGSEA. The CDR3 totals 14 residues. Here the CDR3 DNA reads TGCAGCGTTGTAGGGTCAAGAGACTACAATGAGCAGTTCTTC. It encodes CSVVGSRDYNEQFF.

This clonotype was counted between two and nine times. The rearrangement links TRBV6-2 or TRBV6-3 to TRBJ2-7; no reliable D call. The V end was cut by 7 bases, the J end by 4 bases, with 17 bases between. This CDR3 is built from 14 residues. The germline CDR1 and CDR2 sequences are MNHEY and SVGEGT. CDR3: CASTQDLLIYEQYF. In DNA form, the CDR3 reads TGTGCCAGCACCCAAGACCTCCTCATATACGAGCAGTACTTC.

This clonotype has only a few counts. For the CDR3, the DNA is TGTGCCAGCAGTCTCACCCCGCTAGCGGGAGTACCGGATACGCAGTATTTT. Its protein product is CASSLTPLAGVPDTQYF. The chain carries TRBV27 and TRBJ2-3; 10 bases match TRBD2. CDR1 and CDR2 (germline): MNHEY, SMNVEV (reference sequence). This CDR3 contains 17 residues. The V gene end was trimmed by 5 bases and the J gene end by 6 bases; junction bases not matched to a gene: 14.

The table lists this clonotype with a few counts. The CDR3 region has the DNA TGTGCCAGCAGCCAAGAATTGACCTCGAACACCGGGGAGCTGTTTTTT. It yields the protein CASSQELTSNTGELFF. This chain joins TRBV4-2 and TRBJ2-2, with no clear D. Trimming cost V 0 bases and J 0 bases, with 8 bases left between them. In germline, CDR1 is LGHNA, CDR2 YNFKEQ. The length of the CDR3 is 16 residues.

The genes are TRBV29-1 and TRBJ2-4; D is ambiguous. V lost 6 bases and J lost 5, with 17 bases in between. This CDR3 has 14 residues. The germline V gene encodes CDR1 SQVTM and CDR2 ANQGSEA. The chain's CDR3 is CSVGMSALQNIQYF. The CDR3 DNA is TGCAGCGTGGGGATGTCAGCCCTTCAAAACATTCAGTACTTC.

The chain couples TRBV7-6 to TRBJ2-3; no definite D call. Germline-derived CDR1 and CDR2 are SGHVS and FNYEAQ. CDR3 size: 14 residues. Trimming left V 5 bases short and J 0 bases short, with 9 bases between. This CDR3 is CASSPHSSTDTQYF. The CDR3 coding sequence is TGTGCCAGCAGCCCCCACTCTAGCACAGATACGCAGTATTTT.

The J gene is TRBJ2-1, the V gene TRBV30, with D unresolved. Trimming removed 7 bases at V and 0 bases at J, with 13 bases between. This CDR3 contains 14 residues. The germline gives CDR1 GTSNPN, CDR2 SVGIG (reference sequence). This CDR3 is CASLNLSSYNEQFF. In nucleotides, the CDR3 is TGTGCCTCCTTAAACCTAAGCTCCTACAATGAGCAGTTCTTC.

This CDR3 is CSGDQGPQRGTYGYTF. The CDR3 DNA follows: TGCAGTGGAGATCAGGGACCCCAGCGGGGAACCTATGGCTACACCTTC. The chain is built from TRBV20-1 and TRBJ1-2, with D tentatively TRBD1 (5 bases). This CDR3 is built from 16 residues. Germline values: CDR1 DFQATT, CDR2 SNEGSKA (reference sequence). The V end was cut by 7 bases, the J end by 4 bases, with 25 bases between.

The chain uses TRBV7-6 and TRBJ2-7, with TRBD2 matching over 10 bases. This CDR3 has 16 amino acids. V was clipped by 0 bases and J by 5 bases; unmatched bases: 7. Per the germline V gene, CDR1 is SGHVS and CDR2 is FNYEAQ. This CDR3 is CASSLAASGSRDEQYF. CDR3 DNA sequence: TGTGCCAGCAGCTTAGCGGCTAGCGGGAGTCGCGACGAGCAGTACTTC.

This sequence joins TRBV10-3 and TRBJ2-5, with a possible D match to TRBD2 (5 bases). Deletions cut 1 base from V and 5 bases from J, with 20 bases between. This CDR3 is built from 17 residues. Germline assignment: CDR1 ENHRY and CDR2 SYGVKD. The CDR3 DNA reads TGTGCCATCAGTGAGTTACTGGGAGCGAAAAAGGAGGAGACCCAGTACTTC. Its protein is CAISELLGAKKEETQYF.

The chain recombines TRBV29-1 with TRBJ2-6, with D maybe TRBD1 (6 bases). The CDR3 length is 17 residues. Germline V gene lookup returns CDR1 SQVTM and CDR2 ANQGSEA. V was pared by 3 bases and J by 1 base, with 16 bases between. As DNA, the CDR3 is TGCAGCGTTGATTCGGTCAGGGGAGAGTCTGGGGCCAACGTCCTGACTTTC. Translated: CSVDSVRGESGANVLTF.